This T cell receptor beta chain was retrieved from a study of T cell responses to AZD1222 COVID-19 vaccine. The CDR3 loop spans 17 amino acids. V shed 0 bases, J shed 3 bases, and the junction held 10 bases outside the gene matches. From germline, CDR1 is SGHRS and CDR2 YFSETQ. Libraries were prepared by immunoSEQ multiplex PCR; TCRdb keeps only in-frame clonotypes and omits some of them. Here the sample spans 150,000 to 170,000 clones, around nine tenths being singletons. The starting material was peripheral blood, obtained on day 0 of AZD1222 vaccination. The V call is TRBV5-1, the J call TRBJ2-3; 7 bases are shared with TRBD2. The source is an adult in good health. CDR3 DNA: TGCGCCAGCAGCTTGGCCTTTGGGAGGGTCGGTACAGATACGCAGTATTTT. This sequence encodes CASSLAFGRVGTDTQYF.